This TCR beta chain was sequenced during a study of cytomegalovirus exposure and HLA in healthy donors. Notes on the study in general: High specificity and sensitivity for cytomegalovirus status were reported for the classifier. A later analysis, which compared TCR beta chains of equal frequency, found the HLA-associated ones more clonally expanded. Most TCRs appeared rarely, but some public TCRs recurred in many donors. When analyzed later, a missense DCLRE1C variant was found to be linked to TCR beta V- and J-gene trimming.

PCR involved 60 Vbeta and 13 Jbeta primers. Sequenced by immunoSEQ multiplex PCR; TCRdb stores in-frame clones only, minus some. The table includes fewer than 120,000 clones, around 80% detected once. On this clone itself: As yet, its antigen is unknown.

CDR1 SGDLS and CDR2 YYNGEE come from the germline V gene. The CDR3 has 21 amino acids. With V trimmed by 2 bases and J by 5 bases, 18 bases remained unmatched. Sequenced material: PBMCs. The TCR originated in a man aged 30 to 39 in good health and CMV-seropositive. This rearrangement joins TRBV9 to TRBJ2-5; 16 bases are a match to TRBD2. CDR3 sequence (DNA): TGTGCCAGCAGCGTCTATCCCCCCGGGACTAGCGGGGGGGAGAGGGGCGAGACCCAGTACTTC. It translates to CASSVYPPGTSGGERGETQYF.